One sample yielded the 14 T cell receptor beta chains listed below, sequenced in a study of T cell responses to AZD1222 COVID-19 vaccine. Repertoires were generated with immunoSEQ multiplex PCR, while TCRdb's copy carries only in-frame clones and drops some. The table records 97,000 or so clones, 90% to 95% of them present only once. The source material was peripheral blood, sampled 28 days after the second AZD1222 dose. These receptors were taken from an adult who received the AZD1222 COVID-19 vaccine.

As DNA, the CDR3 is TGTGCCAGTAGTGCACTCACAGGGGGTCGGGAGCAGTACTTC. It encodes CASSALTGGREQYF. J is TRBJ2-7 and V is TRBV19, with 8 bases lining up with TRBD1. J lost 7 bases, V lost 5 bases, and 10 bases had no gene match. Germline CDR1 is LNHDA and CDR2 is SQIVND (reference sequence). The CDR3 totals 14 residues.

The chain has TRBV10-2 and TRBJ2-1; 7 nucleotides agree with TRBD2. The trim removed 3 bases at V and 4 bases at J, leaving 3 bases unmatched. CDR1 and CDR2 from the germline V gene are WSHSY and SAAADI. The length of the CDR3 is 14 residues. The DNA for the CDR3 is TGCGCCAGCAGTGAACAAGCGGGGTACAATGAGCAGTTCTTC. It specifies CASSEQAGYNEQFF.

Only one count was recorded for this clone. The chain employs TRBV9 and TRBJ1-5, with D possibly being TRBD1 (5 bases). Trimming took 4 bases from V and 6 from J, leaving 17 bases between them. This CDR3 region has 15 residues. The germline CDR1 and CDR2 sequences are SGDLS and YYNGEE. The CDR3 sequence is CASSPDGGSVQPQHF. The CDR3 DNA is TGTGCCAGCAGCCCGGACGGGGGAAGTGTTCAGCCCCAGCATTTT.

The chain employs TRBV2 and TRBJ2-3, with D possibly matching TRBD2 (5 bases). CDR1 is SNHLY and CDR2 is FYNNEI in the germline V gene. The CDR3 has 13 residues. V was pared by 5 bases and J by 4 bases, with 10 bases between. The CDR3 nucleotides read TGTGCCAGCAGTCCGGGAATCGCAGATACGCAGTATTTT. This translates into CASSPGIADTQYF.

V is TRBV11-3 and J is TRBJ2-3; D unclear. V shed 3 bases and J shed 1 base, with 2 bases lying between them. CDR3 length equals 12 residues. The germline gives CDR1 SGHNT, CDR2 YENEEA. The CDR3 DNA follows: TGTGCCAGCAGCTTGGGCACAGATACGCAGTATTTT. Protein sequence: CASSLGTDTQYF.

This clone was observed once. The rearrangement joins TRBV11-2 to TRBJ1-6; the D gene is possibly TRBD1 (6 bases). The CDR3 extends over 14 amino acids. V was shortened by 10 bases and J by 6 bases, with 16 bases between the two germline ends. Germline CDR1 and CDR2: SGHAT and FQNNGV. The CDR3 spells CATERGISNSPLHF. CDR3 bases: TGTGCCACCGAAAGGGGGATCAGTAATTCACCCCTCCACTTT. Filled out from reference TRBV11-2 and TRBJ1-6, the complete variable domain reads EAGVAQSPRYKIIEKRQSVAFWCNPISGHATLYWYQQILGQGPKLLIQFQNNGVVDDSQLPKDRFSAERLKGVDSTLKIQPAKLEDSAVYLCATERGISNSPLHFGNGTRLTVT.

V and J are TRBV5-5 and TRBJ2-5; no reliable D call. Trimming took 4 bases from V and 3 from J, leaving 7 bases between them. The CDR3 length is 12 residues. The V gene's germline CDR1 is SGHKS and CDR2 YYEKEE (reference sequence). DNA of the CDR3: TGTGCCAGCAGCATAGAGAAAGAGACCCAGTACTTC. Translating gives CASSIEKETQYF. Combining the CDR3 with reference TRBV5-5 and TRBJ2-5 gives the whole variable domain DAGVTQSPTHLIKTRGQQVTLRCSPISGHKSVSWYQQVLGQGPQFIFQYYEKEERGRGNFPDRFSARQFPNYSSELNVNALLLGDSALYLCASSIEKETQYFGPGTRLLVL.

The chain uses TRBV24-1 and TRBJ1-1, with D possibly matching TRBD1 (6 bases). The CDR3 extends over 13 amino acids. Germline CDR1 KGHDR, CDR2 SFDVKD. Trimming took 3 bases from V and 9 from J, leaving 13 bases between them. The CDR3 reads CATSDRAQGKAFF. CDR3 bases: TGTGCCACCAGTGATCGAGCACAGGGAAAAGCTTTCTTT.

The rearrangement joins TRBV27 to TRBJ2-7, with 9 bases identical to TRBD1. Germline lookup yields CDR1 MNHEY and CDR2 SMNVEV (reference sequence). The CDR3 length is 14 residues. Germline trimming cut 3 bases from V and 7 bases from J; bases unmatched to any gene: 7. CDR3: CASSFAQGAGEQYF. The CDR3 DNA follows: TGTGCCAGCAGTTTCGCACAGGGGGCGGGGGAGCAGTACTTC.

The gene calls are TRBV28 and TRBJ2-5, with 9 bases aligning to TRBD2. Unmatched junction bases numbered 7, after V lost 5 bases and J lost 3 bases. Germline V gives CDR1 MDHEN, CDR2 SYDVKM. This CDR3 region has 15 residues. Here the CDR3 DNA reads TGTGCCAGCAGTATCTCCGGGACTAGCAAAGAGACCCAGTACTTC. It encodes CASSISGTSKETQYF. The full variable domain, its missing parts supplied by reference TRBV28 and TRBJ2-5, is DVKVTQSSRYLVKRTGEKVFLECVQDMDHENMFWYRQDPGLGLRLIYFSYDVKMKEKGDIPEGYSVSREKKERFSLILESASTNQTSMYLCASSISGTSKETQYFGPGTRLLVL.

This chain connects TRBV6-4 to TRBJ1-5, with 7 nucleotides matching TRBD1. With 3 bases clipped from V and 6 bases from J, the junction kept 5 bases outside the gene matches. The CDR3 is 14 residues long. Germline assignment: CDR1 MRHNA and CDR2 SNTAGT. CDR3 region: CASSEEGGGQPQHF. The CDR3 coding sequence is TGTGCCAGCAGTGAGGAAGGGGGCGGTCAGCCCCAGCATTTT.

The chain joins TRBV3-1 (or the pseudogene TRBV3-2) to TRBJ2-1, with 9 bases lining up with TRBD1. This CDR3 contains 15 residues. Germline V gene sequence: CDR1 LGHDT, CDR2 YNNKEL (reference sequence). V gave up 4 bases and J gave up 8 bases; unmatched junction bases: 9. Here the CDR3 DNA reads TGTGCCAGCAGCCGACCGGGGACAGGGCACCATGAGCAGTTCTTC. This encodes CASSRPGTGHHEQFF.

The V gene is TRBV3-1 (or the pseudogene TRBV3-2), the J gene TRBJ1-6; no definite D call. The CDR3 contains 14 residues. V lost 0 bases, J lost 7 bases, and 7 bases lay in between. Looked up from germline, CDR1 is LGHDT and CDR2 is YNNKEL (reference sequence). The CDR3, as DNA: TGTGCCAGCAGCCAAGACGGATGGAATTCACCCCTCCACTTT. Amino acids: CASSQDGWNSPLHF.

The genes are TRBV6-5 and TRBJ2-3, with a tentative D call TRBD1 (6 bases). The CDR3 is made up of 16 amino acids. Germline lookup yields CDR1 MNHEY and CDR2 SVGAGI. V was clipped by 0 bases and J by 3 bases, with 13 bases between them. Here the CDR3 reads CASSYSGGDITDTQYF. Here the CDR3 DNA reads TGTGCCAGCAGTTACTCGGGTGGGGACATAACAGATACGCAGTATTTT.